Ten or more counts support the clone carrying this T cell receptor (beta chain). This entry is derived from a study of T cells after yellow fever vaccination. 5'RACE template switching generated TCR cDNA, adding a universal primer site and UMIs. One entry per CDR3 protein, called by TCRdb with MiXCR from the 5' RACE reads. The data contain around 25,000 distinct CDR3 sequences, 3.4% of them singletons. V was trimmed by 4 bases and J by 2 bases, leaving 6 bases between them. The CDR3 extends over 13 amino acids. Findings and limits, study-wide: Booster sampling recovered most clones from primary vaccination (around 97% CD4, around 88% CD8). Compared with primary, the secondary response was weaker and peaked at day 5, not 15.

The clonotype comes from a man between 18 and 29 years old who received the YFV17D yellow fever vaccine. The source was PBMCs, either bulk or a sorted T-cell subset (CD4+, CD8+, memory, or dextramer-sorted; not recorded which), collected roughly 47 days after the first yellow fever vaccination. The V call is TRBV12-3 or TRBV12-4, the J call TRBJ1-3, with D perhaps matching TRBD1 (5 bases). The CDR3 here is CASSSGPGNTIYF. The DNA for the CDR3 is TGTGCCAGCAGTTCGGGACCTGGAAACACCATATATTTT.